The clone carrying this T cell receptor beta chain was seen at least ten times. The antigen is unknown. Researchers amplified the TCR beta CDR3 regions from RNA transcripts. The TCR CDR3 was amplified in a first-round RT-PCR using the HTBI primer set. MiXCR, applied by TCRdb to the multiplex PCR reads, yields one record per CDR3 protein. The table lists around 350,000 distinct CDR3 sequences, 14% of them singletons. For the diagnoses, clinical symptoms, serum thyroxine and TRAb, thyroid ultrasound and orbital computed tomography were used. These data are taken from a study of T cells in Graves' hyperthyroidism and ophthalmopathy. Overall study context: Peripheral blood was secured at the point of initial diagnosis, before any treatment.

Looked up from germline, CDR1 is LGHDT and CDR2 is YNNKEL (reference sequence). With 0 bases removed from V and 7 bases from J, the gap between germline ends came to 10 bases. The CDR3 covers 14 residues. Study observations and caveats: It was a median around 6 months before onset that the model predicted ophthalmopathy. A model of 13 V-J pairs discriminated ophthalmopathy from stable hyperthyroidism.

The gene calls are TRBV3-1 and TRBJ1-5; D gene ambiguous. Sequencing input: blood. This receptor was obtained from a woman in her 30s with Graves' ophthalmopathy. The CDR3 coding sequence is TGTGCCAGCAGCCAAGATCTTGGGCAACAGCCCCAGCATTTT. It encodes CASSQDLGQQPQHF.